This entry describes one T cell receptor (beta chain). Its antigen is not identified. What was sequenced were expressed TCRB transcripts, since all of the isolated RNA had been reverse transcribed. Repertoires were generated with immunoSEQ multiplex PCR, while TCRdb's copy carries only in-frame clones and drops some. Of a few hundred thousand clones listed, over 8.5% are singletons. CDR1 and CDR2 (germline): MDHEN, SYDVKM. V was clipped by 2 bases and J by 10 bases; unmatched bases: 10. The CDR3 runs to 15 residues. This sample stems from a study of beta chain features in type 1 diabetes. Study-wide points: Type 1 diabetes patients showed a moderate but significant shortening of TCRB CDR3s in all four CD4+ subsets.

This receptor was identified in a man aged 30 to 39 with type 1 diabetes. The rearrangement links TRBV28 to TRBJ1-4, with 7 bases identical to TRBD1. Specimen: central memory CD4+ T cells from blood. CDR3 sequence reads: CASSLGGGELRKLFF. DNA of the CDR3: TGTGCCAGCAGTTTAGGAGGGGGCGAGTTAAGAAAACTGTTTTTT.